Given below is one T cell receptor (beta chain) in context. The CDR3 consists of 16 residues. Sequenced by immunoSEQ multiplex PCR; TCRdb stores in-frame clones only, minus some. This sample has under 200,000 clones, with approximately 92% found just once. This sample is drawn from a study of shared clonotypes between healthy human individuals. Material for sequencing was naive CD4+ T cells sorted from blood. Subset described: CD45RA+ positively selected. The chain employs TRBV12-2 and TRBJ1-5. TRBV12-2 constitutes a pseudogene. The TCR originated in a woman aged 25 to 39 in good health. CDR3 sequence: CASRSTPEGYNQPQHF. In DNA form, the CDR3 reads TGTGCAAGTCGCTCCACGCCTGAGGGATACAATCAGCCCCAGCATTTT.